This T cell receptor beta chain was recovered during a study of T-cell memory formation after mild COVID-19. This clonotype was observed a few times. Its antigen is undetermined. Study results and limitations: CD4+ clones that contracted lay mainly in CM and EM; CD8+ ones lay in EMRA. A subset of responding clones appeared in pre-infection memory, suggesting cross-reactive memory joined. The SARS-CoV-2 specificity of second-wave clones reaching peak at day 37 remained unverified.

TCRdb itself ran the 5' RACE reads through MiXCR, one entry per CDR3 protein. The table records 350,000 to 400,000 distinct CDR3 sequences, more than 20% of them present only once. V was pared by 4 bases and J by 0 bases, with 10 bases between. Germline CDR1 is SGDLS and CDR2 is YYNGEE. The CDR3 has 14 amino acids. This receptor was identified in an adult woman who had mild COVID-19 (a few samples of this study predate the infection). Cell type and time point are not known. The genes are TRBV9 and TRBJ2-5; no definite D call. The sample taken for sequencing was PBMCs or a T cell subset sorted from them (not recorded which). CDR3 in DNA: TGTGCCAGCAGCCCTTCAGCAAACCAAGAGACCCAGTACTTC. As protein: CASSPSANQETQYF.